This TCR beta chain came from a study of OX40 agonist ivuxolimab in advanced cancers. TCRdb's copy holds only in-frame clones and misses some; the assay was immunoSEQ multiplex PCR. The table lists more than 65,000 clones, around 80% of them singletons. The V gene end was trimmed by 3 bases and the J gene end by 10 bases; junction bases not matched to a gene: 1. Germline-derived CDR1 and CDR2 are MNHNS and SASEGT. The CDR3 consists of 11 residues. This chain uses TRBV6-1 with TRBJ1-1; TRBD1 matches at 8 bases. Here the sequenced sample was CD4+ or CD8+ T cells sorted from blood, taken in a trial of the OX40 agonist ivuxolimab. This TCR was recovered from an adult with an advanced solid tumor such as melanoma, head and neck, liver or kidney cancer. CDR3 residues: CASSEDRAAFF. CDR3 bases: TGTGCCAGCAGTGAGGACAGGGCAGCTTTCTTT.